These 17 T cell receptor beta chains originate from one sample sequenced in a study of cytotoxic CD8 clonotypes in ibrutinib-treated CLL. Profiled with immunoSEQ multiplex PCR; TCRdb holds only in-frame clones, not every one. The data show approximately 92,000 clones, around 77% seen once. Specimen: PBMCs, collected after 24 months of ibrutinib treatment. The receptors derive from a human donor with chronic lymphocytic leukemia.

This clone was seen a single time. This rearrangement joins TRBV11-2 to TRBJ1-2, with 8 bases fitting TRBD1. In germline, CDR1 is SGHAT, CDR2 FQNNGV. Trimming at V came to 1 base and at J to 8 bases, leaving 6 bases not matched to a gene. This CDR3 is built from 14 residues. The CDR3 loop reads CASSLVQGAQGYTF. CDR3 nucleotides: TGTGCCAGCAGCTTAGTTCAGGGGGCGCAGGGCTACACCTTC.

This CDR3 reads CASSFQQGIGEQYF. CDR3 coding DNA: TGTGCCAGCAGCTTTCAACAGGGGATAGGCGAGCAGTACTTC. The J gene is TRBJ2-7, the V gene TRBV7-6; 7 nucleotides match TRBD1. Trimming removed 3 bases from V and 6 bases from J; junction bases left unmatched: 8. Germline V lookup: CDR1 SGHVS, CDR2 FNYEAQ. This CDR3 has 14 residues.

This clone was found many times. The CDR3 DNA follows: TGTGCCAGCAGCCCGGACAGGGCCACCGGGGAGCTGTTTTTT. It yields the protein CASSPDRATGELFF. V and J are TRBV6-6 and TRBJ2-2; 8 bases match TRBD1. The CDR3 contains 14 residues. Germline assignment: CDR1 MNHNY and CDR2 SVGAGI (reference sequence). After removal of 6 bases from V and 4 bases from J, the junction contained 4 bases not matched to a gene.

For the CDR3, the DNA is TGTGCCAGCAGCTTTGGGACTAGCGGGGGTCCAGATACGCAGTATTTT. This gives the protein CASSFGTSGGPDTQYF. The chain couples TRBV5-5 to TRBJ2-3, with 14 bases fitting TRBD2. Germline values: CDR1 SGHKS, CDR2 YYEKEE (reference sequence). This CDR3 has 16 amino acids. Trimming took 2 bases from V and 4 from J; bases not matched to a gene: 3.

The V and J genes are TRBV19 and TRBJ2-1; 7 nucleotides agree with TRBD2. With 4 bases clipped from V and 4 bases from J, the junction kept 7 bases outside the gene matches. This CDR3 contains 15 residues. The germline V gene encodes CDR1 LNHDA and CDR2 SQIVND (reference sequence). Here the CDR3 reads CASSTTSKGYNEQFF. The CDR3 DNA follows: TGTGCCAGTAGTACGACTAGCAAAGGGTACAATGAGCAGTTCTTC.

This clone was seen a few times. This chain connects TRBV14 to TRBJ2-1; 12 bases map to TRBD2. The germline gives CDR1 SGHDN, CDR2 FVKESK. This CDR3 has 13 amino acids. The ends lost 1 base at V and 13 bases at J; junction bases unmatched: 2. CDR3 region: CASSQGLAGVQFF. The CDR3 region has the DNA TGTGCCAGCAGCCAAGGACTAGCGGGAGTACAGTTCTTC.

The chain carries TRBV5-4 and TRBJ2-3; 7 bases align to TRBD2. The length of the CDR3 is 15 residues. Per the germline V gene, CDR1 is SGHNT and CDR2 is YYREEE (reference sequence). The V segment lost 9 bases and the J segment 3 bases; nucleotides outside the gene matches: 13. CDR3 in amino acids: CATLPTGGRTDTQYF. The CDR3 DNA sequence: TGTGCCACCCTACCGACTGGCGGGAGAACAGATACGCAGTATTTT.

The chain uses TRBV9 and TRBJ2-3; tentative D call: TRBD2 (6 bases). CDR3 length equals 18 residues. Germline-derived CDR1 and CDR2 are SGDLS and YYNGEE. V was clipped by 0 bases and J by 5 bases, with 22 bases between them. CDR3 protein: CASSVAIRDSRRGDTQYF. The CDR3 DNA follows: TGTGCCAGCAGCGTAGCTATTCGGGACTCCCGACGGGGAGATACGCAGTATTTT. Complete variable domain (other parts from reference TRBV9 and TRBJ2-3): DSGVTQTPKHLITATGQRVTLRCSPRSGDLSVYWYQQSLDQGLQFLIQYYNGEERAKGNILERFSAQQFPDLHSELNLSSLELGDSALYFCASSVAIRDSRRGDTQYFGPGTRLTVL.

This chain connects TRBV5-1 to TRBJ1-1; 7 nucleotides align to TRBD1. The ends lost 2 bases at V and 0 bases at J; junction bases unmatched: 10. The CDR3 is made up of 17 amino acids. Per germline, CDR1 SGHRS and CDR2 YFSETQ. The CDR3 protein is CASSFKGDRALNTEAFF. The DNA of the CDR3 is TGCGCCAGCAGCTTTAAAGGCGACAGGGCTTTGAACACTGAAGCTTTCTTT.

CDR3 sequence (DNA): TGTGCCAGCAGTTTAAGGGCTAGCGGATACGAAGAGACCCAGTACTTC. This sequence encodes CASSLRASGYEETQYF. V usage is TRBV28 and J usage is TRBJ2-5; 7 bases map to TRBD2. From germline, CDR1 is MDHEN and CDR2 SYDVKM. Trimming cost V 2 bases and J 3 bases; bases outside gene matches: 9. The CDR3 runs to 16 residues.

This clone was counted a single time. The gene calls are TRBV4-2 and TRBJ2-5; D is unclear. Matching the DNA end better, TRBJ2-7 makes the J call doubtful. CDR3 length equals 14 residues. The germline gives CDR1 LGHNA, CDR2 YNFKEQ. DNA for the CDR3: TGTGCCAGCAGCCAAGGTTCTAACTCCTACGAGCAGTACTTC. It is translated as CASSQGSNSYEQYF.

Comments on this clone: The junction and the germline gene differ at one end; a read error may be behind it. The rearrangement links TRBV9 to TRBJ2-1, with TRBD2 identical over 8 bases. This CDR3 is built from 13 residues. Germline CDR1 reads SGDLS; CDR2 reads YYNGEE. CDR3 nucleotides: TGTGCCAGCAGCGGCTTATCTAGCGGGTCCCACCTCTTC. Its protein product is CASSGLSSGSHLF. The full variable domain, completed using reference TRBV9 and TRBJ2-1, is DSGVTQTPKHLITATGQRVTLRCSPRSGDLSVYWYQQSLDQGLQFLIQYYNGEERAKGNILERFSAQQFPDLHSELNLSSLELGDSALYFCASSGLSSGSHLFGPGTRLTVL.

This chain connects TRBV7-9 to TRBJ1-1, with D unclear. CDR3 length: 13 amino acids. CDR1 SEHNR and CDR2 FQNEAQ come from the germline V gene (reference sequence). V was cut by 4 bases and J by 1 base, with 7 bases left in between. As DNA, the CDR3 is TGTGCCAGCAGCTCATACAGGAACACTGAAGCTTTCTTT. This gives the protein CASSSYRNTEAFF. The whole variable domain, remainder taken from reference TRBV7-9 and TRBJ1-1, is DTGVSQNPRHKITKRGQNVTFRCDPISEHNRLYWYRQTLGQGPEFLTYFQNEAQLEKSRLLSDRFSAERPKGSFSTLEIQRTEQGDSAMYLCASSSYRNTEAFFGQGTRLTVV.

In this sample, this clone turned up once. The chain uses TRBV11-3 and TRBJ1-2; D not certain. CDR1 is SGHNT and CDR2 is YENEEA in the germline V gene. The V end was cut by 1 base, the J end by 8 bases, with 17 bases between. The CDR3 has 15 amino acids. CDR3 protein: CASSLGMVRLWGYTF. In nucleotides, the CDR3 is TGTGCCAGCAGCTTAGGGATGGTCCGACTATGGGGCTACACCTTC.

The chain recombines TRBV30 with TRBJ1-5, with no clear D. CDR3 size: 14 residues. The ends were cut back, 0 bases at V and 4 bases at J, with 10 bases in the middle. Germline V gene lookup returns CDR1 GTSNPN and CDR2 SVGIG (reference sequence). The CDR3 DNA is TGTGCCTGGAGTGTACTCGGGAGGAATCAGCCCCAGCATTTT. Its protein is CAWSVLGRNQPQHF.

This sequence joins TRBV5-1 and TRBJ1-1, with D hard to call. The CDR3 spans 13 residues. Trimming took 5 bases from V and 0 from J, leaving 8 bases between them. Per the germline V gene, CDR1 is SGHRS and CDR2 is YFSETQ. The CDR3 DNA follows: TGCGCCAGCAGTGGAAGTATGAACACTGAAGCTTTCTTT. It codes for CASSGSMNTEAFF.

V is TRBV7-2 and J is TRBJ2-7; 8 nucleotides match TRBD1. CDR1 and CDR2 from the germline V gene are SGHTA and FQGNSA. V lost 3 bases, J lost 1 base, and 5 bases stayed unmatched. The CDR3 is 15 amino acids. The CDR3 sequence is CASSLTGQASYEQYF. DNA for the CDR3: TGTGCCAGCAGCTTGACGGGACAGGCGTCCTACGAGCAGTACTTC.